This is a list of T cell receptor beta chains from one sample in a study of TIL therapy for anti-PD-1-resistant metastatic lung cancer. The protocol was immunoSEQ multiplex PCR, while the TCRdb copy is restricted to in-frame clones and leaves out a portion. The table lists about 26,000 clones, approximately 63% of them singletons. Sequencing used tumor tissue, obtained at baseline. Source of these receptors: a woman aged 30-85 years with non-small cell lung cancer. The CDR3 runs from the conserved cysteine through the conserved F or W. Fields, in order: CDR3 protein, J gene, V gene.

cdr3_aa: CASSYSGLLYGYTF; j_call: TRBJ1-2; v_call: TRBV6-6
cdr3_aa: CASSSTNEQYF; j_call: TRBJ2-7; v_call: TRBV11-2
cdr3_aa: CASSLTTGGKADTQYF; j_call: TRBJ2-3; v_call: TRBV5-5
cdr3_aa: CASSLNRLAGQETQYF; j_call: TRBJ2-5; v_call: TRBV7-2
cdr3_aa: CASRPGTSGNYEQYF; j_call: TRBJ2-7; v_call: TRBV5-4
cdr3_aa: CAGAVTDTQYF; j_call: TRBJ2-3; v_call: TRBV30
cdr3_aa: CASGPNYEQYF; j_call: TRBJ2-7; v_call: TRBV12-5
cdr3_aa: CASSLDRQGVGELFF; j_call: TRBJ2-2; v_call: TRBV11-2
cdr3_aa: CASSQDRLAGVKETQYF; j_call: TRBJ2-5; v_call: TRBV4-1
cdr3_aa: CASSLSGTAAYEQYF; j_call: TRBJ2-7; v_call: TRBV27
cdr3_aa: CASSLKGTGEQYF; j_call: TRBJ2-7; v_call: TRBV5-4
cdr3_aa: CSAATIEAFF; j_call: TRBJ1-1; v_call: TRBV20-1
cdr3_aa: CASSPIATGANVLTF; j_call: TRBJ2-6; v_call: TRBV18
cdr3_aa: CASSEQGGSNEKLFF; j_call: TRBJ1-4; v_call: TRBV7-9
cdr3_aa: CASSDLRDVLYEQYF; j_call: TRBJ2-7; v_call: TRBV6-1
cdr3_aa: CASSQEPQETQYF; j_call: TRBJ2-5; v_call: TRBV4-2
cdr3_aa: CASSETSSTDTQYF; j_call: TRBJ2-3; v_call: TRBV2
cdr3_aa: CASSLGRSGGSYEAFF; j_call: TRBJ1-1; v_call: TRBV28
cdr3_aa: CASNSGQITYEQYF; j_call: TRBJ2-7; v_call: TRBV2
cdr3_aa: CASSYLTGIMNTEAFF; j_call: TRBJ1-1; v_call: TRBV6-5
cdr3_aa: CASSVDRGVYGYTF; j_call: TRBJ1-2; v_call: TRBV6-1
cdr3_aa: CASSLDLGHEAFF; j_call: TRBJ1-1; v_call: TRBV11-3
cdr3_aa: CASKQGTGELFF; j_call: TRBJ2-2; v_call: TRBV6-5
cdr3_aa: CASSQATSGRADSSYNEQFF; j_call: TRBJ2-1; v_call: TRBV4-1
cdr3_aa: CASSLGDRATGNTIYF; j_call: TRBJ1-3; v_call: TRBV5-1
cdr3_aa: CASSQVGGQQPQHF; j_call: TRBJ1-5; v_call: TRBV4-2
cdr3_aa: CASSTGQARQPQHF; j_call: TRBJ1-5; v_call: TRBV5-6
cdr3_aa: CASSRTSGSYEQYF; j_call: TRBJ2-7; v_call: TRBV6-5
cdr3_aa: CASSQDPQGWTEAFF; j_call: TRBJ1-1; v_call: TRBV14
cdr3_aa: CASSPHQDQPQHF; j_call: TRBJ1-5; v_call: TRBV5-5
cdr3_aa: CASSHRPQHF; j_call: TRBJ1-5; v_call: TRBV5-6
cdr3_aa: CASSLTGTSGYEQYF; j_call: TRBJ2-7; v_call: TRBV7-6
cdr3_aa: CAWKAAYEQYF; j_call: TRBJ2-7; v_call: TRBV30